Following are 16 T cell receptor beta chains from one sample sequenced in a study of shared clonotypes between healthy human individuals. This table comes from immunoSEQ multiplex PCR, and its TCRdb copy is limited to in-frame clones, with some not included. The sample lists 2 million to 2.5 million clones; under 97% were seen once. The source material was naive CD4+ T cells sorted from blood. Subset meaning: CD45RA+ positively selected. The receptors derive from a man aged 18 to 29 in good health.

The CDR3 loop is CASSTGQGGYEQYF. CDR3 coding DNA: TGTGCCAGCAGCACGGGACAGGGAGGCTACGAGCAGTACTTC. The V gene is TRBV11-1, the J gene TRBJ2-7; 9 bases fit TRBD1. The germline V gene encodes CDR1 SGHAT and CDR2 FQDESV (reference sequence). V shed 5 bases, J shed 3 bases, and the junction held 5 bases outside the gene matches. This CDR3 region has 14 residues.

V is TRBV7-2 and J is TRBJ2-5; TRBD2 aligns across 8 bases. Germline V CDR1 and CDR2: SGHTA, FQGNSA. Unmatched junction bases numbered 10, after V lost 6 bases and J lost 4 bases. The CDR3 is made up of 15 amino acids. In DNA, the CDR3 is TGTGCCAGCAGTCCCCCGGGGGGGCTCGGAGAGACCCAGTACTTC. This translates into CASSPPGGLGETQYF. Combining the CDR3 with reference TRBV7-2 and TRBJ2-5 gives the whole variable domain GAGVSQSPSNKVTEKGKDVELRCDPISGHTALYWYRQSLGQGLEFLIYFQGNSAPDKSGLPSDRFSAERTGGSVSTLTIQRTQQEDSAVYLCASSPPGGLGETQYFGPGTRLLVL.

The genes are TRBV25-1 and TRBJ1-1; 7 nucleotides agree with TRBD1. Trimming cost V 6 bases and J 0 bases; bases outside gene matches: 4. This CDR3 spans 14 amino acids. Germline V gene data show CDR1 as MGHDK and CDR2 as SYGVNS. The chain's CDR3 is CASSQTGLNTEAFF. DNA for the CDR3: TGTGCCAGCAGCCAGACAGGGTTGAACACTGAAGCTTTCTTT. The full variable domain, rest sourced from reference TRBV25-1 and TRBJ1-1, is EADIYQTPRYLVIGTGKKITLECSQTMGHDKMYWYQQDPGMELHLIHYSYGVNSTEKGDLSSESTVSRIRTEHFPLTLESARPSHTSQYLCASSQTGLNTEAFFGQGTRLTVV.

This rearrangement joins TRBV18 to TRBJ1-1; D not resolved. V dropped 0 bases and J dropped 0 bases, with 8 bases sitting between them. The CDR3 covers 15 residues. Germline V lookup: CDR1 KGHSH, CDR2 LQKENI. In nucleotides, the CDR3 is TGTGCCAGCTCACCACCGTCGGCTTTGAACACTGAAGCTTTCTTT. It encodes CASSPPSALNTEAFF.

Worth noting for this clone: In the same sample, other DNA sequences code for this CDR3. V usage is TRBV7-2 and J usage is TRBJ2-5; D perhaps matches TRBD1 (5 bases). There are 14 residues in the CDR3. V lost 0 bases, J lost 4 bases, and 9 bases lay in between. Germline CDR1 SGHTA, CDR2 FQGNSA. The CDR3 reads CASSLAGRGETQYF. The CDR3 DNA sequence: TGTGCCAGCAGCTTAGCGGGAAGGGGAGAGACCCAGTACTTC.

The J gene is TRBJ2-7, the V gene TRBV5-6; D is unclear. Germline V gene data show CDR1 as SGHDT and CDR2 as YYEEEE. The CDR3 runs 13 residues. Trimming removed 1 base from V and 6 bases from J, with 11 bases in between. Here the CDR3 reads CASSLSYSSEQYF. CDR3 sequence (DNA): TGTGCCAGCAGCTTGTCCTATAGCTCCGAGCAGTACTTC.

The chain is built from TRBV7-9 and TRBJ1-5; no firm D call. CDR1 is SEHNR and CDR2 is FQNEAQ in the germline V gene (reference sequence). CDR3 length: 14 amino acids. V lost 2 bases to trimming and J lost 4 bases, with 9 bases between them. Written as DNA, the CDR3 is TGTGCCAGCAGCTTATTCGAAGGAAATCAGCCCCAGCATTTT. Protein sequence: CASSLFEGNQPQHF.

About this clone itself: A read error may produce the germline difference seen at one junction end. The sample carries other DNA sequences with the same CDR3. The chain uses TRBV5-4 and TRBJ2-2; 8 bases are shared with TRBD1. Germline V gives CDR1 SGHNT, CDR2 YYREEE (reference sequence). This CDR3 has 15 amino acids. This CDR3 is CASSLDRAGTGELFF. The CDR3 DNA reads as TGTGCCAGCAGTTTGGACAGGGCGGGCACCGGGGAGCTGTTTTTT.

The chain employs TRBV28 and TRBJ1-2; 9 bases match TRBD1. Looked up from germline, CDR1 is MDHEN and CDR2 is SYDVKM. J gave up 6 bases and V 7 bases, and 9 bases lay outside the gene matches. The CDR3 is 14 residues long. The CDR3 protein is CASKASGTGNGYTF. The CDR3 region has the DNA TGTGCCAGCAAGGCCTCCGGGACAGGGAATGGCTACACCTTC.

The CDR3 DNA reads TGTGCCAGCAGTTACTCGATGTCGGGGAGTGAAGCTTTCTTT. Protein product: CASSYSMSGSEAFF. The rearrangement links TRBV6-6 to TRBJ1-1; D is unresolved. The CDR3 contains 14 residues. Deletions cut 0 bases from V and 7 bases from J, with 12 bases between. Per germline, CDR1 MNHNY and CDR2 SVGAGI (reference sequence).

This chain uses TRBV10-3 with TRBJ1-5, with D perhaps matching TRBD1 (5 bases). Between the trimmed V and J ends, which lost 3 bases and 3 bases, there was a span of 12 bases. This CDR3 comprises 15 residues. Germline-derived CDR1 and CDR2 are ENHRY and SYGVKD. CDR3 protein: CAISERGGDNQPQHF. CDR3 in DNA: TGTGCCATCAGTGAACGCGGGGGTGACAATCAGCCCCAGCATTTT.

This chain uses TRBV5-4 with TRBJ2-1; 12 nucleotides align to TRBD1. CDR1 and CDR2 (germline): SGHNT, YYREEE (reference sequence). V lost 1 base, J lost 8 bases, and 10 bases stayed unmatched. This CDR3 comprises 17 residues. CDR3 in DNA: TGTGCCAGCAGCTTGCCCCTGGGACAGGGGGCAGAGCATGAGCAGTTCTTC. This gives the protein CASSLPLGQGAEHEQFF.

About this clone: Other DNA sequences in the sample encode the same CDR3. The chain carries TRBV6-5 and TRBJ1-2; TRBD1 agrees at 7 bases. Trimming cost V 0 bases and J 8 bases; bases outside gene matches: 6. This CDR3 is 14 amino acids long. Germline CDR1 is MNHEY and CDR2 is SVGAGI. The DNA of the CDR3 is TGTGCCAGCAGTTACTCGGCAGGGGGGGGAGGCTACACCTTC. It encodes CASSYSAGGGGYTF.

The chain carries TRBV29-1 and TRBJ2-7; no definite D call. Per germline, CDR1 SQVTM and CDR2 ANQGSEA. Deletions cut 1 base from V and 9 bases from J, with 10 bases between. This CDR3 contains 11 residues. The CDR3 loop is CSVEGSGRQYF. For the CDR3, the DNA is TGCAGCGTTGAAGGCTCGGGCCGGCAGTACTTC.

The chain couples TRBV6-5 to TRBJ2-1; 10 nucleotides align to TRBD2. Germline CDR1 and CDR2: MNHEY and SVGAGI. V trimming: 2 bases; J trimming: 9 bases; junction bases outside the gene matches: 10. CDR3 length: 16 residues. This chain's CDR3 is CASSYPRAGGPTEQFF. The DNA of the CDR3 is TGTGCCAGCAGTTACCCTCGAGCGGGAGGGCCCACTGAGCAGTTCTTC.

The rearrangement links TRBV9 to TRBJ1-2; D gene ambiguous. V shed 6 bases and J shed 0 bases, with 9 bases lying between them. The CDR3 sequence is 13 residues long. Looked up from germline, CDR1 is SGDLS and CDR2 is YYNGEE. CDR3 sequence: CASTATANYGYTF. The DNA for the CDR3 is TGTGCCAGCACCGCGACGGCTAACTATGGCTACACCTTC.